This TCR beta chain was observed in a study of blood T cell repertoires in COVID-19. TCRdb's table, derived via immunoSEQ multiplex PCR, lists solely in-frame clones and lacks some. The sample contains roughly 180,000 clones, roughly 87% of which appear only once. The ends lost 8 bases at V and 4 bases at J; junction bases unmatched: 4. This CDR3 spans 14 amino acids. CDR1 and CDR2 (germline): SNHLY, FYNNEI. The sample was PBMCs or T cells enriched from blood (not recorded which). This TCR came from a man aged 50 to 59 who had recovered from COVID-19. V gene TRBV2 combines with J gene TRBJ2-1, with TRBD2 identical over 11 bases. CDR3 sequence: CASVRLAGYNEQFF. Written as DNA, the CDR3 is TGTGCCAGCGTGAGACTAGCGGGGTACAATGAGCAGTTCTTC.